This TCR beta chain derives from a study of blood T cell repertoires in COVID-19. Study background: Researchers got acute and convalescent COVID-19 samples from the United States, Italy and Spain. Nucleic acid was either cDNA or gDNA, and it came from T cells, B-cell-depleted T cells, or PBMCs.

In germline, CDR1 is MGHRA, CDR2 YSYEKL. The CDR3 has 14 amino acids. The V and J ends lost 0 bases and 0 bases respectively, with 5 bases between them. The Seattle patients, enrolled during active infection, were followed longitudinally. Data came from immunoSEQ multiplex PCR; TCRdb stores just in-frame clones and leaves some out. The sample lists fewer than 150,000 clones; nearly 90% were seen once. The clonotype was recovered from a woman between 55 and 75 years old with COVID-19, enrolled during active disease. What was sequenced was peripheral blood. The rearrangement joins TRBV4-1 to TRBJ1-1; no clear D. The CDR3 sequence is CASSQDAMNTEAFF. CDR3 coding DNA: TGCGCCAGCAGCCAAGATGCTATGAACACTGAAGCTTTCTTT.